The next 17 T cell receptor beta chains were all read from a single sample in a study of T cell responses to AZD1222 COVID-19 vaccine. This table comes from immunoSEQ multiplex PCR, and its TCRdb copy is limited to in-frame clones, with some not included. The data show about 110,000 clones, 85% to 95% seen once. Material: peripheral blood, obtained on day 0 of AZD1222 vaccination. The receptors derive from an adult in good health.

V and J are TRBV24-1 and TRBJ2-4; tentatively, D is TRBD2 (7 bases). V gave up 0 bases and J gave up 7 bases, with 12 bases separating them. The CDR3 has 15 amino acids. The germline V gene encodes CDR1 KGHDR and CDR2 SFDVKD. The CDR3 is CATSDLRGGGNIQYF. In DNA, the CDR3 is TGTGCCACCAGTGATTTGAGGGGGGGCGGGAACATTCAGTACTTC.

CDR3 coding DNA: TGTGCCAGCAGCAAAACGGGACTAGCGGGGGGAAGCTCCTACAATGAGCAGTTCTTC. Amino acids: CASSKTGLAGGSSYNEQFF. The chain joins TRBV11-2 to TRBJ2-1, with 15 bases that match TRBD2. Unmatched junction bases numbered 8, after V lost 5 bases and J lost 0 bases. CDR3 length: 19 residues. CDR1 is SGHAT, CDR2 FQNNGV, per germline.

V and J are TRBV7-9 and TRBJ1-2; D remains unclear. Germline-derived CDR1 and CDR2 are SEHNR and FQNEAQ (reference sequence). V gave up 6 bases and J gave up 3 bases, with 20 bases separating them. This CDR3 spans 16 amino acids. CDR3 sequence: CASRSPDEAFYYGYTF. The CDR3 bases are TGTGCCAGCAGATCCCCCGACGAGGCCTTCTACTATGGCTACACCTTC. Using reference TRBV7-9 and TRBJ1-2 for the parts outside the CDR3, the full variable domain is DTGVSQNPRHKITKRGQNVTFRCDPISEHNRLYWYRQTLGQGPEFLTYFQNEAQLEKSRLLSDRFSAERPKGSFSTLEIQRTEQGDSAMYLCASRSPDEAFYYGYTFGSGTRLTVV.

CDR3 sequence reads: CASSTTSGGLYEQYF. The CDR3 DNA is TGTGCCAGCAGCACGACTAGCGGGGGGCTATACGAGCAGTACTTC. The chain employs TRBV4-2 and TRBJ2-7; TRBD2 agrees at 13 bases. Germline V gene data show CDR1 as LGHNA and CDR2 as YNFKEQ. V lost 5 bases, J lost 4 bases, and 5 bases stayed unmatched. There are 15 residues in the CDR3.

This clone was recorded only once. V gene TRBV25-1 combines with J gene TRBJ1-2; D might be TRBD1 (5 bases). This CDR3 is built from 14 residues. V was shortened by 1 base and J by 7 bases, with 13 bases between the two germline ends. CDR1 and CDR2 (germline): MGHDK, SYGVNS. The CDR3 bases are TGTGCCAGCAGTGAATGGGGCAGGGAGACTGGCTACACCTTC. It encodes CASSEWGRETGYTF.

This clone was seen only once. The chain links TRBV10-1 to TRBJ2-3; D is undetermined. The CDR3 totals 12 residues. Germline CDR1 is WNHNN and CDR2 is SYGVQD (reference sequence). V was cut by 8 bases and J by 6 bases, with 12 bases left in between. The CDR3 reads CASGLGGDTQYF. CDR3 nucleotide sequence: TGCGCCAGCGGATTAGGCGGCGATACGCAGTATTTT.

The chain uses TRBV5-5 and TRBJ1-5; unclear D gene. V was clipped by 0 bases and J by 3 bases, with 10 bases between them. CDR1 SGHKS and CDR2 YYEKEE come from the germline V gene (reference sequence). This CDR3 region has 15 residues. CDR3 DNA sequence: TGTGCCAGCAGCTTGGGTTCGGGGTCCAATCAGCCCCAGCATTTT. Amino acid sequence: CASSLGSGSNQPQHF.

The chain combines TRBV6-5 with TRBJ1-3; D is perhaps TRBD1 (6 bases). Germline CDR1 and CDR2: MNHEY and SVGAGI. The CDR3 consists of 14 residues. V dropped 2 bases and J dropped 2 bases, with 7 bases sitting between them. The CDR3 region is CASSYRQAGNTIYF. CDR3 sequence (DNA): TGTGCCAGCAGTTACCGACAGGCTGGAAACACCATATATTTT.

The CDR3 DNA sequence: TGTGCCAGCAGCTTACTTCCAGGGTCGACGGAGACCCAGTACTTC. This sequence encodes CASSLLPGSTETQYF. The gene calls are TRBV7-6 and TRBJ2-5; a weak D match, TRBD1 (5 bases). CDR1 is SGHVS and CDR2 is FNYEAQ in the germline V gene. CDR3 length equals 15 residues. V dropped 2 bases and J dropped 5 bases, with 15 bases sitting between them.

V gene TRBV4-1 combines with J gene TRBJ1-4, with no clear D. Trimming left V 1 base short and J 7 bases short, with 10 bases between. Per the germline V gene, CDR1 is MGHRA and CDR2 is YSYEKL. The CDR3 sequence is 14 residues long. Here the CDR3 DNA reads TGCGCCAGCAGCCAAGGAGGGTTTGGTGAAAAACTGTTTTTT. This translates into CASSQGGFGEKLFF.

The chain combines TRBV7-9 with TRBJ2-7, with TRBD1 as a possible D gene (5 bases). From germline, CDR1 is SEHNR and CDR2 FQNEAQ (reference sequence). The CDR3 sequence is 14 residues long. Trimming left V 5 bases short and J 3 bases short, with 14 bases between. The CDR3 DNA is TGTGCCAGCAGCGAAACGGGTCAGGGCTACGAGCAGTACTTC. Its protein is CASSETGQGYEQYF. Based on the CDR3 plus reference TRBV7-9 and TRBJ2-7, the full variable domain is DTGVSQNPRHKITKRGQNVTFRCDPISEHNRLYWYRQTLGQGPEFLTYFQNEAQLEKSRLLSDRFSAERPKGSFSTLEIQRTEQGDSAMYLCASSETGQGYEQYFGPGTRLTVT.

The chain uses TRBV3-1 (or the pseudogene TRBV3-2) and TRBJ1-2; 7 positions match TRBD1. The V gene end was trimmed by 3 bases and the J gene end by 4 bases; junction bases not matched to a gene: 5. The CDR3 spans 14 residues. Germline CDR1 LGHDT, CDR2 YNNKEL (reference sequence). Here the CDR3 DNA reads TGTGCCAGCAGCCAGGCCAGGGGGAGCTATGGCTACACCTTC. Its translation is CASSQARGSYGYTF.

V is TRBV9 and J is TRBJ1-1, with TRBD1 matching over 7 bases. The CDR3 loop spans 18 amino acids. Germline V gene sequence: CDR1 SGDLS, CDR2 YYNGEE. Trimming at V came to 0 bases and at J to 4 bases, leaving 15 bases not matched to a gene. The CDR3 loop reads CASSVAPLTGREGTEAFF. In DNA, the CDR3 is TGTGCCAGCAGCGTAGCTCCCCTGACAGGGCGAGAGGGCACTGAAGCTTTCTTT.

This chain joins TRBV24-1 and TRBJ2-3; 8 bases fit TRBD2. This CDR3 is 15 amino acids long. Trimming at V came to 1 base and at J to 5 bases, leaving 4 bases not matched to a gene. CDR1 and CDR2 from the germline V gene are KGHDR and SFDVKD. CDR3 DNA sequence: TGTGCCACCAGTGATTTCCGGGGGGGCTTAGATACGCAGTATTTT. Protein product: CATSDFRGGLDTQYF.

CDR3 sequence (DNA): TGTGCCAGTAGAGCAGCGGGGCGTCAAAACCCGAATGAGCAGTTCTTC. This sequence encodes CASRAAGRQNPNEQFF. V is TRBV19 and J is TRBJ2-1; 7 positions agree with TRBD2. V was clipped by 6 bases and J by 7 bases; unmatched bases: 15. In germline, CDR1 is LNHDA, CDR2 SQIVND (reference sequence). This CDR3 is 16 amino acids long.

This chain links TRBV27 with TRBJ2-3; the D is unclear. The CDR3 length is 12 residues. Trimming pared 3 bases from V and 5 bases from J, leaving 6 bases between. Germline V gene sequence: CDR1 MNHEY, CDR2 SMNVEV (reference sequence). CDR3 protein: CASSFAGDTQYF. The CDR3 DNA reads as TGTGCCAGCAGTTTTGCTGGAGATACGCAGTATTTT.

V gene TRBV28 combines with J gene TRBJ2-7; D perhaps matches TRBD1 (6 bases). V shed 5 bases and J shed 11 bases, with 13 bases lying between them. Germline loops: CDR1 MDHEN, CDR2 SYDVKM. The CDR3 spans 11 residues. CDR3: CASSPGTNEYF. The CDR3 nucleotides read TGTGCCAGCAGTCCCGGGACAAACGAGTACTTC.